This is a list of T cell receptor beta chains from one sample in a study of siplizumab effects on memory and regulatory T cells. Clones were sequenced by immunoSEQ multiplex PCR, and TCRdb holds only the in-frame ones, with some missing. The sample has about 97,000 clones, 92% seen once. The sample taken for sequencing was CD4+ T cells sorted from blood. The source is a human donor in good health. CDR3s include the opening cysteine and the closing phenylalanine or tryptophan. The order of the fields is D gene, V gene, clone size, J gene, CDR3 DNA, CDR3 protein. The D gene is left open where the match is weak. For some rows the clone size is stated as once, few or many, or as a class when expanded; others skip it.

D gene: TRBD2; V gene: TRBV7-3; clone size: -; J gene: TRBJ2-1; CDR3 DNA: TGTGCCAGCAGCTTAGAAGGCCTCGGGGGGAATGAGCAGTTCTTC; CDR3 protein: CASSLEGLGGNEQFF
D gene: -; V gene: TRBV5-5; clone size: once; J gene: TRBJ1-1; CDR3 DNA: TGTGCCAGCAGCTCCTGGACGGAAACTGAAGCTTTCTTT; CDR3 protein: CASSSWTETEAFF
D gene: -; V gene: TRBV28; clone size: -; J gene: TRBJ1-5; CDR3 DNA: TGTGCCAGCAGCCATACATGGCCCCAGCATTTT; CDR3 protein: CASSHTWPQHF
D gene: TRBD1; V gene: TRBV2; clone size: -; J gene: TRBJ2-1; CDR3 DNA: TGTGCCAGCAGTAGGAGACAGGGCTCTCCGTTGGGCAAGTTCTTC; CDR3 protein: CASSRRQGSPLGKFF
D gene: TRBD1; V gene: TRBV10-1; clone size: -; J gene: TRBJ2-3; CDR3 DNA: TGCGCCAGCAGTGAGCAAATCGGGACAGGGGATAGCACAGATACGCAGTATTTT; CDR3 protein: CASSEQIGTGDSTDTQYF
D gene: -; V gene: TRBV5-1; clone size: -; J gene: TRBJ2-3; CDR3 DNA: TGCGCCAGCAGCTTTCTTGCTGGCGGACTGAATTCAGATACGCAGTATTTT; CDR3 protein: CASSFLAGGLNSDTQYF
D gene: -; V gene: TRBV2; clone size: once; J gene: TRBJ2-2; CDR3 DNA: TGTGCCAGCAGTGAAGCGCTTTCGTTCACCGGGGAGCTGTTTTTT; CDR3 protein: CASSEALSFTGELFF
D gene: -; V gene: TRBV5-4; clone size: -; J gene: TRBJ1-2; CDR3 DNA: TGTGCCAGCAGCCGTAACGGACAGTATGGCTACACCTTC; CDR3 protein: CASSRNGQYGYTF
D gene: TRBD2; V gene: TRBV5-1; clone size: -; J gene: TRBJ2-7; CDR3 DNA: TGCGCCAGCAGCTTGGGGCTAGCGGGGGCGAACTCCTACGAGCAGTACTTC; CDR3 protein: CASSLGLAGANSYEQYF
D gene: -; V gene: TRBV28; clone size: -; J gene: TRBJ1-5; CDR3 DNA: TGTGCCGGAGGAAGACAGATCAATCAGCCCCAGCATTTT; CDR3 protein: CAGGRQINQPQHF
D gene: -; V gene: TRBV11-1; clone size: -; J gene: TRBJ2-5; CDR3 DNA: TGTGCCAGCAGCTTAGATTTCACAGCATGGGAGACCCAGTACTTC; CDR3 protein: CASSLDFTAWETQYF
D gene: -; V gene: TRBV10-1; clone size: -; J gene: TRBJ1-6; CDR3 DNA: TGCGCCAGCAACCCTAATTCACCCCTCCACTTT; CDR3 protein: CASNPNSPLHF
D gene: TRBD1; V gene: TRBV13; clone size: -; J gene: TRBJ2-1; CDR3 DNA: TGTGCCAGCAGCTTAAGGACAGGGGGAGTTGATGAGCAGTTCTTC; CDR3 protein: CASSLRTGGVDEQFF
D gene: -; V gene: TRBV11-2; clone size: -; J gene: TRBJ1-1; CDR3 DNA: TGTGCCAGCAGCACATCCACTGAAGCTTTCTTT; CDR3 protein: CASSTSTEAFF
D gene: -; V gene: TRBV5-4; clone size: -; J gene: TRBJ1-1; CDR3 DNA: TGTGCCAGCAGCTTCCAGACAGCGAACACTGAAGCTTTCTTT; CDR3 protein: CASSFQTANTEAFF
D gene: -; V gene: TRBV9; clone size: -; J gene: TRBJ1-2; CDR3 DNA: TGTGCCAGCAGCGTAGACAACTATGGCTACACCTTC; CDR3 protein: CASSVDNYGYTF
D gene: -; V gene: TRBV27; clone size: -; J gene: TRBJ2-7; CDR3 DNA: TGTGCCAGCCAGGGGCGGGGTCGCAACGAGCAGTACTTC; CDR3 protein: CASQGRGRNEQYF
D gene: TRBD1; V gene: TRBV6-1; clone size: -; J gene: TRBJ2-7; CDR3 DNA: TGTGCCACCCGGACAGGGGGCGTGAACGAGCAGTACTTC; CDR3 protein: CATRTGGVNEQYF
D gene: -; V gene: TRBV27; clone size: -; J gene: TRBJ2-7; CDR3 DNA: TGTGCCAGCAGGGATAGATCCAAGAGGTCCTACGAGCAGTACTTC; CDR3 protein: CASRDRSKRSYEQYF
D gene: TRBD1; V gene: TRBV2; clone size: -; J gene: TRBJ2-3; CDR3 DNA: TGTGCCAGCAGTGATCGACAGGGGCTGTGGGGCACAGATACGCAGTATTTT; CDR3 protein: CASSDRQGLWGTDTQYF
D gene: -; V gene: TRBV10-3; clone size: -; J gene: TRBJ1-3; CDR3 DNA: TGTGCCACGGGGGGGGCAGCCCGTACTGGAAACACCATATATTTT; CDR3 protein: CATGGAARTGNTIYF
D gene: -; V gene: TRBV15; clone size: -; J gene: TRBJ2-1; CDR3 DNA: TGTGCCACCAGCAGACGCCTGTCAGGGGCCAACAATGAGCAGTTCTTC; CDR3 protein: CATSRRLSGANNEQFF
D gene: -; V gene: TRBV19; clone size: -; J gene: TRBJ2-4; CDR3 DNA: TGTGCCAGTAGTTCGCGAGCTGGGGGAAACATTCAGTACTTC; CDR3 protein: CASSSRAGGNIQYF
D gene: -; V gene: TRBV11-2; clone size: -; J gene: TRBJ2-1; CDR3 DNA: TGTGCCAGCAGCTTAAAGGTTTTCAATGAGCAGTTCTTC; CDR3 protein: CASSLKVFNEQFF
D gene: -; V gene: TRBV2; clone size: -; J gene: TRBJ2-5; CDR3 DNA: TGTGCCAGCAGAGGGAGGACGGGGGAGACCCAGTACTTC; CDR3 protein: CASRGRTGETQYF
D gene: TRBD2; V gene: TRBV7-9; clone size: -; J gene: TRBJ2-7; CDR3 DNA: TGTGCCAGCAGCGAGCGGACTAGCGGGGTCTACGAGCAGTGCTTC; CDR3 protein: CASSERTSGVYEQCF
D gene: TRBD1; V gene: TRBV7-8; clone size: few; J gene: TRBJ2-7; CDR3 DNA: TGTGCCAGCAGCTTATCCCCGGGACAGGGGATCGAGCAGTACTTC; CDR3 protein: CASSLSPGQGIEQYF
D gene: -; V gene: TRBV30; clone size: -; J gene: TRBJ1-5; CDR3 DNA: TGTGCCTGGAGTGTATTCAGGGGAAATCAGCCCCAGCATTTT; CDR3 protein: CAWSVFRGNQPQHF
D gene: -; V gene: TRBV7-3; clone size: -; J gene: TRBJ2-3; CDR3 DNA: TGTGCCAGCAGCCGGTCCTATAGCACAGATACGCAGTATTTT; CDR3 protein: CASSRSYSTDTQYF
D gene: -; V gene: TRBV30; clone size: once; J gene: TRBJ1-5; CDR3 DNA: TGTGCCTGGAGTGTACGGCAGGATCAGCCCCAGCATTTT; CDR3 protein: CAWSVRQDQPQHF
D gene: TRBD1; V gene: TRBV29-1; clone size: -; J gene: TRBJ1-2; CDR3 DNA: TGCAGCGTTGAAGCGGGACAGGGGGGGAGCGGCTACACCTTC; CDR3 protein: CSVEAGQGGSGYTF
D gene: TRBD2; V gene: TRBV11-3; clone size: -; J gene: TRBJ2-1; CDR3 DNA: TGTGCCAGCAGCTCACGGACTAGCGGGAGACACAATGAGCAGTTCTTC; CDR3 protein: CASSSRTSGRHNEQFF
D gene: TRBD1; V gene: TRBV7-2; clone size: -; J gene: TRBJ2-2; CDR3 DNA: TGTGCCAGCAGCTCCCTTGGACAGGGGGACACCGGGGAGCTGTTTTTT; CDR3 protein: CASSSLGQGDTGELFF
D gene: TRBD2; V gene: TRBV6-1; clone size: -; J gene: TRBJ2-1; CDR3 DNA: TGTGCCAGCACGCGGGAGCGGAGCTCCTACAATGAGCAGTTCTTC; CDR3 protein: CASTRERSSYNEQFF
D gene: TRBD2; V gene: TRBV5-4; clone size: -; J gene: TRBJ2-2; CDR3 DNA: TGTGCCAGCAGCTCTGGGACTAGCGGGAAACAAGGAAGGGGGGAGCTGTTTTTT; CDR3 protein: CASSSGTSGKQGRGELFF
D gene: TRBD1; V gene: TRBV5-6; clone size: once; J gene: TRBJ1-1; CDR3 DNA: TGTGCCAGCAGCAGACGGACAGGAGGAGGCACTGAAGCTTTCTTT; CDR3 protein: CASSRRTGGGTEAFF
D gene: TRBD1; V gene: TRBV5-1; clone size: -; J gene: TRBJ2-3; CDR3 DNA: TGCGCCAGCAGCTTGGCCGTTGGTGGACAGGGGCGCATACCAGATACGCAGTATTTT; CDR3 protein: CASSLAVGGQGRIPDTQYF
D gene: -; V gene: TRBV19; clone size: -; J gene: TRBJ2-5; CDR3 DNA: TGTGCCAGCAGCGACGGGGGCAGCCAAGAGACCCAGTACTTC; CDR3 protein: CASSDGGSQETQYF
D gene: TRBD2; V gene: TRBV5-1; clone size: -; J gene: TRBJ2-5; CDR3 DNA: TGCGCCAGCAGCCCTCGGACTAGCGGGAGCGGGGAGACCCAGTACTTC; CDR3 protein: CASSPRTSGSGETQYF
D gene: -; V gene: TRBV5-1; clone size: -; J gene: TRBJ2-5; CDR3 DNA: TGCGCCAGCACTCCCCTGGGAACGGGAGCGGAGACCCAGTACTTC; CDR3 protein: CASTPLGTGAETQYF